This entry concerns a single T cell receptor (beta chain). The J segment lost 1 base and the V segment lost 0 bases, leaving 2 bases of the junction unmatched. The CDR3 runs 15 residues. Germline V gene data show CDR1 as SGHKS and CDR2 as YYEKEE (reference sequence). Per the authors' pipeline: The authors estimated nucleated cell counts from reference gene primer amplification. Here immunoSEQ multiplex PCR was the method, and the copy in TCRdb shows in-frame clones only, minus some. The V and J calls and clone size come from that table; D and trimming were worked out from the DNA. Counted here are 140,000 to 150,000 clones, just under 85% occurring once; the ten biggest clones make up about 3.2%. This record comes from a study of blood T cell repertoires in COVID-19. About the research overall: Acute and convalescent COVID-19 specimens originated in the United States, Italy and Spain. Nucleic acid was either cDNA or gDNA, and it came from T cells, B-cell-depleted T cells, or PBMCs.

V usage is TRBV5-5 and J usage is TRBJ2-5, with TRBD1 identical over 8 bases. The sequenced material came from peripheral blood. This TCR derives from a woman in her 40s with active or convalescent COVID-19. Here the CDR3 reads CASSLGGTGQETQYF. The CDR3 bases are TGTGCCAGCAGCTTGGGCGGGACAGGCCAAGAGACCCAGTACTTC.